This is a list of T cell receptor beta chains from one sample in a study of neurological immune-mediated disorders. TCRdb re-analysed the 5' RACE reads in MiXCR, keeping a single row per CDR3 protein. The sample carries tens of thousands of distinct CDR3 sequences, approximately 13% recorded once. The sequenced sample was CD4+ T cells from blood. These receptors were collected from a female donor with HTLV-1-associated myelopathy (HAM/TSP). CDR3s include the opening cysteine and the closing phenylalanine or tryptophan. Each record gives: J gene, clone size, D gene, V gene, CDR3 protein, CDR3 DNA. The D gene is left open where the match is weak. Sizes are listed as how often the clone was seen (once, few, many) or a class if it is expanded.

j_call: TRBJ2-1
clone_size: medium-sized
d_call: NA
v_call: TRBV2
cdr3_aa: CASSEAPIMANEQFF
cdr3_nt: TGTGCCAGCAGTGAAGCCCCGATTATGGCCAATGAGCAGTTCTTC

j_call: TRBJ2-5
clone_size: many
d_call: TRBD2
v_call: TRBV6-5
cdr3_aa: CASSSRPSGQETQYF
cdr3_nt: TGTGCCAGCAGTAGTAGGCCTAGCGGGCAAGAGACCCAGTACTTC

j_call: TRBJ2-5
clone_size: many
d_call: NA
v_call: TRBV29-1
cdr3_aa: CSVVASGTGKETQYF
cdr3_nt: TGCAGCGTTGTGGCATCGGGTACAGGGAAGGAGACCCAGTACTTC

j_call: TRBJ2-1
clone_size: many
d_call: TRBD2
v_call: TRBV24-1
cdr3_aa: CATSEGRLAGVNEQFF
cdr3_nt: TGTGCCACCAGTGAGGGACGACTAGCGGGAGTCAATGAGCAGTTCTTC

j_call: TRBJ2-7
clone_size: medium-sized
d_call: NA
v_call: TRBV11-2
cdr3_aa: CASSYGGAYEQYF
cdr3_nt: TGTGCCAGCAGCTACGGAGGTGCCTACGAGCAGTACTTC

j_call: TRBJ1-2
clone_size: many
d_call: TRBD1
v_call: TRBV5-1
cdr3_aa: CASSLGGQANYGYTF
cdr3_nt: TGCGCCAGCAGCTTGGGGGGACAGGCCAACTATGGCTACACCTTC

j_call: TRBJ1-5
clone_size: many
d_call: NA
v_call: TRBV5-1
cdr3_aa: CASSLEGRSHQPQHF
cdr3_nt: TGCGCCAGCAGCTTGGAAGGTAGGAGTCATCAGCCCCAGCATTTT

j_call: TRBJ2-2
clone_size: many
d_call: NA
v_call: TRBV5-5
cdr3_aa: CASSLGQNTGELFF
cdr3_nt: TGTGCCAGCAGCCTCGGACAAAACACCGGGGAGCTGTTTTTT

j_call: TRBJ2-5
clone_size: many
d_call: TRBD2
v_call: TRBV7-3
cdr3_aa: CASSLNTSGGLQETQYF
cdr3_nt: TGTGCCAGCAGCTTAAACACTAGCGGGGGGCTCCAAGAGACCCAGTACTTC

j_call: TRBJ1-5
clone_size: many
d_call: NA
v_call: TRBV5-1
cdr3_aa: CASSYGLNSNQPQHF
cdr3_nt: TGCGCCAGCAGTTACGGACTCAATAGCAATCAGCCCCAGCATTTT

j_call: TRBJ2-3
clone_size: many
d_call: TRBD2
v_call: TRBV20-1
cdr3_aa: CSARTSGDVDTQYF
cdr3_nt: TGCAGTGCTAGAACTAGCGGGGATGTGGATACGCAGTATTTT

j_call: TRBJ2-1
clone_size: many
d_call: NA
v_call: TRBV20-1
cdr3_aa: CSARVVSSPQGEQFF
cdr3_nt: TGCAGTGCTAGGGTGGTTTCGAGCCCCCAGGGTGAGCAGTTCTTC

j_call: TRBJ2-1
clone_size: many
d_call: NA
v_call: TRBV12-3/TRBV12-4
cdr3_aa: CASSPGAGWNEQFF
cdr3_nt: TGTGCCAGCAGTCCCGGGGCCGGTTGGAATGAGCAGTTCTTC

j_call: TRBJ1-2
clone_size: many
d_call: NA
v_call: TRBV20-1
cdr3_aa: CSASRRDNYGYTF
cdr3_nt: TGCAGTGCTAGTCGCAGGGATAACTATGGCTACACCTTC

j_call: TRBJ2-5
clone_size: many
d_call: NA
v_call: TRBV7-6
cdr3_aa: CASSLAGYQETQYF
cdr3_nt: TGTGCCAGCAGCTTAGCAGGGTACCAAGAGACCCAGTACTTC

j_call: TRBJ1-1
clone_size: many
d_call: NA
v_call: TRBV20-1
cdr3_aa: CSAREGTEAFF
cdr3_nt: TGCAGTGCTAGAGAGGGGACTGAAGCTTTCTTT

j_call: TRBJ2-4
clone_size: many
d_call: NA
v_call: TRBV19
cdr3_aa: CASSIQGRGRAKNIQYF
cdr3_nt: TGTGCCAGTAGTATTCAGGGCAGGGGTAGGGCCAAAAACATTCAGTACTTC

j_call: TRBJ2-3
clone_size: many
d_call: TRBD2
v_call: TRBV9
cdr3_aa: CASSVISGGRDTQYF
cdr3_nt: TGTGCCAGCAGCGTGATAAGCGGGGGCCGGGATACGCAGTATTTT

j_call: TRBJ2-5
clone_size: many
d_call: TRBD2
v_call: TRBV20-1
cdr3_aa: CSASRASGGAQYF
cdr3_nt: TGCAGTGCTAGCCGGGCTAGCGGGGGGGCCCAGTACTTC

j_call: TRBJ2-5
clone_size: many
d_call: TRBD2
v_call: TRBV20-1
cdr3_aa: CSGEGHAGLQETQYF
cdr3_nt: TGCAGTGGGGAGGGGCATGCGGGGCTACAAGAGACCCAGTACTTC

j_call: TRBJ1-5
clone_size: many
d_call: NA
v_call: TRBV12-3/TRBV12-4
cdr3_aa: CASSLGGQYSNQPQHF
cdr3_nt: TGTGCCAGCAGTTTAGGAGGACAGTATAGCAATCAGCCCCAGCATTTT

j_call: TRBJ2-1
clone_size: many
d_call: TRBD2
v_call: TRBV20-1
cdr3_aa: CSARPGLAGDEQFF
cdr3_nt: TGCAGTGCACGTCCGGGACTAGCGGGAGATGAGCAGTTCTTC

j_call: TRBJ2-5
clone_size: many
d_call: TRBD2
v_call: TRBV20-1
cdr3_aa: CSAYGRERLPGTQYF
cdr3_nt: TGCAGTGCCTACGGGCGGGAGCGGCTACCCGGGACCCAGTACTTC

j_call: TRBJ2-5
clone_size: many
d_call: NA
v_call: TRBV29-1
cdr3_aa: CSAGQTQETQYF
cdr3_nt: TGCAGCGCAGGACAAACACAAGAGACCCAGTACTTC

j_call: TRBJ2-3
clone_size: medium-sized
d_call: TRBD2
v_call: TRBV10-2
cdr3_aa: CASRGLAGVDTQYF
cdr3_nt: TGCGCCAGCAGGGGACTAGCGGGAGTAGATACGCAGTATTTT